A single sample is the source of the 20 T cell receptor beta chains below, sequenced in a study of regulatory T cells in long-lasting Graves disease. Time point noted: newly diagnosed GD, antithyroid drugs for less than 3 months. After RNA was extracted from PBMCs, the TCR library was made from it. Arm-PCR of CDR3 regions and iRepertoire HTBI primers were used to build TCR beta libraries. TCRdb called the multiplex PCR reads again in MiXCR, with one record for every CDR3 protein. The sample includes 450,000 to 600,000 distinct CDR3 sequences, under 20% seen only once; the top ten take 12%. The sample was also linked to a second study, of T cells in Graves' hyperthyroidism and ophthalmopathy.

The material was peripheral blood mononuclear cells (PBMCs), obtained at new diagnosis, from a patient treated with antithyroid drugs. The source is a man in his forties with Graves disease.

This clonotype was seen repeatedly, ten times or more. V usage is TRBV28 and J usage is TRBJ2-7; D may correspond to TRBD1 or TRBD2 (5 bases each). The V end was cut by 5 bases, the J end by 9 bases, with 14 bases between. The CDR3 contains 12 residues. Looked up from germline, CDR1 is MDHEN and CDR2 is SYDVKM. CDR3 bases: TGTGCCAGCAGTGGGACGGGTTCTGTGCAGTACTTC. This gives the protein CASSGTGSVQYF.

CDR3: CASRFLGGRGETQYF. DNA for the CDR3: TGTGCCAGCAGGTTCTTGGGCGGGAGAGGGGAGACCCAGTACTTC. The chain joins TRBV27 to TRBJ2-5, with 7 bases identical to TRBD2. Germline V gene data show CDR1 as MNHEY and CDR2 as SMNVEV (reference sequence). This CDR3 spans 15 amino acids. After removal of 6 bases from V and 5 bases from J, the junction contained 12 bases not matched to a gene.

This clonotype has ten or more counts. This chain joins TRBV28 and TRBJ1-1, with D hard to call. Germline CDR1 and CDR2: MDHEN and SYDVKM. Deletions cut 3 bases from V and 3 bases from J, with 11 bases between. The CDR3 contains 14 residues. CDR3 coding DNA: TGTGCCAGCAGTTTCCTGGACCGATACACTGAAGCTTTCTTT. It encodes CASSFLDRYTEAFF.

This clonotype was seen many times. The CDR3 is CASSYDRFYTDTQYF. DNA of the CDR3: TGTGCCAGCAGTTACGACAGGTTCTACACAGATACGCAGTATTTT. The chain couples TRBV28 to TRBJ2-3, with D tentatively TRBD1 (6 bases). The germline V and J ends were trimmed by 4 bases and 2 bases, with 13 bases remaining between them. The CDR3 contains 15 residues. Per germline, CDR1 MDHEN and CDR2 SYDVKM.

This clonotype was picked up many times. The junction differs from germline at one of its ends, possibly a read error. The chain employs TRBV28 and TRBJ2-7; D not certain. Germline CDR1 and CDR2: MDHEN and SYDVKM. The CDR3 is made up of 14 amino acids. The DNA of the CDR3 is TGTGCCAGCAGATTATCCGGGTCCCCCGGGGAGCAGTACTTC. Amino acid sequence: CASRLSGSPGEQYF.

The chain combines TRBV5-1 with TRBJ1-2; D not resolved. The CDR3 loop spans 15 amino acids. Germline CDR1 reads SGHRS; CDR2 reads YFSETQ. V lost 2 bases to trimming and J lost 8 bases, with 19 bases between them. The CDR3 coding sequence is TGCGCCAGCAGCTTTTCCCCGTCGTCGCCGGGAGGCTACACCTTC. It specifies CASSFSPSSPGGYTF.

This clonotype was seen a handful of times. The rearrangement joins TRBV28 to TRBJ1-2, with D maybe TRBD1 (5 bases). V was shortened by 6 bases and J by 2 bases, with 19 bases between the two germline ends. Per the germline V gene, CDR1 is MDHEN and CDR2 is SYDVKM. The CDR3 is 16 amino acids. This CDR3 is CASRPGGLGPNYGYTF. The DNA for the CDR3 is TGTGCCAGCAGACCTGGGGGACTGGGCCCAAACTATGGCTACACCTTC.

This clonotype was recorded at least ten times. This sequence joins TRBV20-1 and TRBJ2-1; TRBD2 aligns across 7 bases. CDR3 length equals 15 residues. Trimming cost V 5 bases and J 6 bases; bases outside gene matches: 13. The germline CDR1 and CDR2 sequences are DFQATT and SNEGSKA (reference sequence). CDR3 in DNA: TGCAGTGCTGTCGGTGGGGGAGGGGTGATCAATGAGCAGTTCTTC. Its protein product is CSAVGGGGVINEQFF.

Ten or more counts support this clonotype. This chain uses TRBV3-1 with TRBJ1-4; D gene uncertain. CDR1 LGHDT and CDR2 YNNKEL come from the germline V gene (reference sequence). CDR3 size: 15 residues. Trimming pared 0 bases from V and 8 bases from J, leaving 13 bases between. CDR3 in amino acids: CASSQDRAGWEKLFF. The CDR3 DNA sequence: TGTGCCAGCAGCCAAGATCGTGCAGGCTGGGAAAAACTGTTTTTT.

V gene TRBV5-6 combines with J gene TRBJ2-1, with TRBD1 as a possible D gene (6 bases). The last part of the DNA fits TRBJ2-5 better; the J call may be wrong. This CDR3 contains 13 residues. Germline lookup yields CDR1 SGHDT and CDR2 YYEEEE. The chain's CDR3 is CASSLEQGETQYF. For the CDR3, the DNA is TGTGCCAGCAGCCTCGAACAGGGAGAGACCCAGTACTTC.

The sample holds many counts of this clonotype. The V and J genes are TRBV5-5 and TRBJ2-1, with 8 bases that match TRBD1. This CDR3 has 15 residues. Germline V CDR1 and CDR2: SGHKS, YYEKEE (reference sequence). V lost 0 bases and J lost 4; bases outside the gene matches: 3. CDR3 coding DNA: TGTGCCAGCAGCTTGGGACAGGGGAGATACAATGAGCAGTTCTTC. This gives the protein CASSLGQGRYNEQFF.

Details on this clonotype: The junction shows a germline mismatch at one end, possibly a read error. The chain employs TRBV12-3 or TRBV12-4 and TRBJ2-7; D gene unclear. This CDR3 has 13 residues. The CDR3 loop reads CACSPRSSYEQYF. The CDR3 nucleotides are TGTGCCTGCAGCCCGCGGTCCTCCTACGAGCAGTACTTC.

CDR3 bases: TGTGCCACCAGTGATTTTATAGATCAGCCCCAGCATTTT. Residues: CATSDFIDQPQHF. The chain combines TRBV24-1 with TRBJ1-5, with D hard to call. Germline V gene lookup returns CDR1 KGHDR and CDR2 SFDVKD. Trimming took off 1 base at V and 5 bases at J, with 5 bases between the two ends. The CDR3 runs 13 residues.

This clonotype was observed a handful of times. Since a much larger clone is just one base distant, this may be a read error. The gene calls are TRBV12-3 or TRBV12-4 and TRBJ2-3; possibly TRBD1 or TRBD2 for D (5 bases each). The CDR3 contains 13 residues. This CDR3 reads CASSSRDRHTRYF. Written as DNA, the CDR3 is TGTGCCAGCAGTTCAAGGGACCGCCATACGCGGTATTTT.

This clonotype was recorded at least ten times. The CDR3 bases are TGCGCCTCCAGCGGGCTAGCGGGAGACGGGTTTTACGAGCAGTACTTC. Amino acids: CASSGLAGDGFYEQYF. This rearrangement joins TRBV5-1 to TRBJ2-7, with TRBD2 matching 10 bases. This CDR3 region has 16 residues. The V gene's germline CDR1 is SGHRS and CDR2 YFSETQ. V shed 10 bases, J shed 4 bases, and the junction held 17 bases outside the gene matches.

This clonotype came up many times. CDR3 sequence reads: CSARDPGLAVYNEQFF. DNA for the CDR3: TGCAGTGCTAGAGATCCGGGACTAGCGGTATACAATGAGCAGTTCTTC. The V and J genes are TRBV20-1 and TRBJ2-1; 11 bases align to TRBD2. This CDR3 is built from 16 residues. The germline V gene encodes CDR1 DFQATT and CDR2 SNEGSKA (reference sequence). V was clipped by 0 bases and J by 4 bases; unmatched bases: 5.

The chain recombines TRBV5-1 with TRBJ2-1; the match to TRBD2 covers 13 bases. The J segment lost 10 bases and the V segment lost 4 bases, leaving 5 bases of the junction unmatched. The CDR3 has 14 residues. The germline V gene encodes CDR1 SGHRS and CDR2 YFSETQ. CDR3 loop: CASSAGTSGMEQFF. CDR3 DNA sequence: TGCGCCAGCAGCGCCGGGACTAGCGGGATGGAGCAGTTCTTC.

Many counts were recorded for this clonotype. The rearrangement links TRBV28 to TRBJ2-1; 10 bases line up with TRBD2. CDR3 length: 16 residues. Germline assignment: CDR1 MDHEN and CDR2 SYDVKM. The junction had 11 bases not matched to a gene; V was cut back by 5 bases and J by 7 bases. The DNA of the CDR3 is TGTGCCAGCAGTAGATTAGCGGGGGGTTGGCGGAATGAGCAGTTCTTC. Translated, it gives CASSRLAGGWRNEQFF.

This clonotype has ten or more counts. The chain joins TRBV7-3 to TRBJ2-1; D is unresolved. The V gene lost 3 bases and the J gene lost 9 bases, with 9 bases spanning the gap. This CDR3 is built from 12 residues. From germline, CDR1 is SGHTA and CDR2 FQGTGA. CDR3 DNA: TGTGCCAGCAGCTTTGTCCGCGGTGAGCAGTTCTTC. Amino acid sequence: CASSFVRGEQFF.

As to this clonotype: A much more abundant neighbour one base away suggests this may be a read error. V usage is TRBV3-1 and J usage is TRBJ2-5; D is possibly TRBD2 (5 bases). Per germline, CDR1 LGHDT and CDR2 YNNKEL (reference sequence). This CDR3 region has 14 residues. The CDR3 nucleotides are TGTGTCAGCAGCCGCCTGCGGGCAGAAGAGACCCAGTACTTC. Its translation: CVSSRLRAEETQYF.